These 3 T cell receptor beta chains share one sample of origin, sequenced in a study of T cell repertoires in cytomegalovirus infection. In TCRdb, the reads were re-called with MiXCR into one record per CDR3 protein. The sample records around 440,000 distinct CDR3 sequences, approximately 10% being singletons. The sequencing sample was made of PBMCs. The receptors come from a human donor in good health (CMV status not recorded). Some clones in this sample may be carry-over from other donors' samples.

This clonotype was counted ten times or more. The V gene is TRBV12-5, the J gene TRBJ1-4; 8 bases agree with TRBD1. CDR1 and CDR2 (germline): LGHNT, FRNRAP. CDR3 size: 15 residues. The junction had 10 bases not matched to a gene; V was cut back by 7 bases and J by 6 bases. Written as DNA, the CDR3 is TGTGCTAGTGATCATCCGGGACAGGCTGATGAAAAACTGTTTTTT. Protein: CASDHPGQADEKLFF. Filled out from reference TRBV12-5 and TRBJ1-4, the complete variable domain reads DARVTQTPRHKVTEMGQEVTMRCQPILGHNTVFWYRQTMMQGLELLAYFRNRAPLDDSGMPKDRFSAEMPDATLATLKIQPSEPRDSAVYFCASDHPGQADEKLFFGSGTQLSVL.

This clonotype was observed many times. This sequence joins TRBV19 and TRBJ1-4; possible D gene TRBD1, 6 bases. V was shortened by 7 bases and J by 4 bases, with 13 bases between the two germline ends. Germline CDR1 and CDR2: LNHDA and SQIVND (reference sequence). This CDR3 contains 14 residues. The CDR3 DNA sequence: TGTGCCAGTACCCGAAGGGGGGGTAATGAAAAACTGTTTTTT. Amino acids: CASTRRGGNEKLFF.

Many counts were recorded for this clonotype. The chain recombines TRBV4-2 with TRBJ2-2, with D unclear. The length of the CDR3 is 13 residues. Germline lookup yields CDR1 LGHNA and CDR2 YNFKEQ. V lost 4 bases and J 7 bases, leaving 10 bases between the germline ends. CDR3 in DNA: TGTGCCAGCAGCCTAGATGGAAGCGGGGAGCTGTTTTTT. It specifies CASSLDGSGELFF.